This entry is about one T cell receptor (beta chain). At one boundary the junction diverges from the germline segment, which might be a read error. The data stem from a study of blood T cells in healthy people across ages. Germline CDR1 is MDHEN and CDR2 is SYDVKM. There are 13 residues in the CDR3. Using a J-beta primer mix together with a sample-barcoded 5' primer, a second PCR was run for about 7 to 12 cycles. TCRdb redid the calling of the 5' RACE reads with MiXCR, one entry per CDR3 protein. This table has approximately 800,000 distinct CDR3 sequences, 55% to 75% appearing once. Each individual donor underwent a draw of roughly 10 milliliters of peripheral blood.

Source material: blood. The chain couples TRBV28 to TRBJ2-4; 8 nucleotides align to TRBD2. The J call may be in error: the DNA end matches TRBJ2-7 better. This TCR was sampled from a man in his thirties or forties in good health. CDR3: CASSIRLAGEQYF. The CDR3 region has the DNA TGTGCTAGCAGTATCAGGCTAGCGGGCGAGCAGTACTTC.